Listed below are T cell receptor beta chains from one sample, sequenced in a study of CD8+ T cells in alopecia areata. Some clones are missing from TCRdb's copy, which holds only in-frame ones; the method was immunoSEQ multiplex PCR. The sample gives some 200,000 clones, approximately 40% of which show up once; approximately 2.4% is in the top ten. Sequencing was performed on CD4+ T cells sorted from blood, taken around week 37, from a patient treated with tofacitinib. The receptors here all came from a human donor with alopecia areata. Each CDR3 is given with its conserved first and last residue. The order of the fields is J gene, D gene, clone size, V gene, CDR3 protein, CDR3 DNA. D genes are given only for firm matches. Some rows mark clone size as missing; the rest say once, few, many or name a class of expanded clone.

TRBJ2-5,.,.,TRBV4-3,CASSQDRRPQLETQYF,TGCGCCAGCAGCCAAGATAGGCGCCCCCAGCTGGAGACCCAGTACTTC
TRBJ2-7,.,.,TRBV19,CASSIEGSSSEQYF,TGTGCCAGTAGTATTGAGGGAAGTTCGAGCGAGCAGTACTTC
TRBJ2-7,TRBD1,.,TRBV10-3,CAIRDGDRRSYEQYF,TGTGCCATCAGAGACGGGGACAGAAGGTCCTACGAGCAGTACTTC
TRBJ2-5,.,.,TRBV14,CASSQRQGKGETQYF,TGTGCCAGCAGCCAAAGGCAGGGGAAAGGAGAGACCCAGTACTTC
TRBJ1-5,TRBD1,few,TRBV15,CATSSATGGSQPQHF,TGTGCCACCAGCAGCGCGACAGGGGGAAGTCAGCCCCAGCATTTT
TRBJ2-1,TRBD2,once,TRBV29-1,CSVAVPGLLANWFF,TGCAGCGTTGCGGTCCCTGGGTTACTAGCGAATTGGTTCTTC
TRBJ2-7,.,.,TRBV29-1,CSAQRGAGSYEQYF,TGCAGCGCTCAACGCGGGGCCGGATCCTACGAGCAGTACTTC
TRBJ2-7,.,once,TRBV18,CASSPGQGGNEQYF,TGTGCCAGCTCACCTGGCCAGGGGGGCAACGAGCAGTACTTC
TRBJ1-3,TRBD1,few,TRBV30,CAGDRAGNTIYF,TGTGCCGGAGACAGGGCTGGAAACACCATATATTTT
TRBJ2-7,TRBD1,.,TRBV28,CASSNRGPYEQYF,TGTGCCAGCAGTAACAGGGGCCCCTACGAGCAGTACTTC
TRBJ1-1,.,few,TRBV11-2,CASSEQRGNTEAFF,TGTGCCAGCAGCGAGCAAAGGGGGAACACTGAAGCTTTCTTT
TRBJ2-1,.,.,TRBV2,CASSEAPSTGPFF,TGTGCCAGCAGTGAAGCGCCCTCCACTGGGCCGTTCTTC
TRBJ1-2,.,.,TRBV30,CAYPRSGTAYGYTF,TGTGCCTATCCCAGGTCAGGGACCGCCTATGGCTACACCTTC
TRBJ2-1,.,.,TRBV20-1,CSAEGLEQFF,TGCAGTGCCGAAGGCCTCGAGCAGTTCTTC
TRBJ2-5,.,.,TRBV29-1,CSARGAQETQYF,TGCAGCGCGAGGGGGGCTCAAGAGACCCAGTACTTC
TRBJ2-6,TRBD1,.,TRBV18,CASSPASGRGFSGANVLTF,TGTGCCAGCTCACCCGCCTCTGGCAGGGGGTTTTCTGGGGCCAACGTCCTGACTTTC
TRBJ2-1,TRBD1,few,TRBV19,CASTIFDRGIYNEQFF,TGTGCCAGTACTATCTTCGACAGGGGGATTTACAATGAGCAGTTCTTC
TRBJ2-5,.,.,TRBV4-1,CASSQIGQETQYF,TGCGCCAGCAGCCAGATCGGCCAAGAGACCCAGTACTTC
TRBJ2-5,.,.,TRBV25-1,CASSPQPGLRAETQYF,TGTGCCAGCAGTCCCCAACCGGGACTCAGGGCAGAGACCCAGTACTTC
TRBJ2-3,.,.,TRBV9,CASSPGWTDTQYF,TGTGCCAGCAGCCCAGGGTGGACAGATACGCAGTATTTT
TRBJ2-7,TRBD1,.,TRBV29-1,CSVTLGDRGNDEQYF,TGCAGCGTCACGCTGGGGGACAGGGGAAACGACGAGCAGTACTTC
TRBJ2-3,.,few,TRBV18,CASSYGESDTQYF,TGTGCCAGCTCATACGGGGAGTCAGATACGCAGTATTTT
TRBJ2-2,.,.,TRBV6-5,CASTPPANTGELFF,TGTGCCAGCACCCCGCCCGCGAACACCGGGGAGCTGTTTTTT
TRBJ2-5,.,few,TRBV25-1,CASSDSTVQETQYF,TGTGCCAGCAGTGATTCAACAGTCCAAGAGACCCAGTACTTC
TRBJ2-1,TRBD2,.,TRBV9,CASSVDSSGRAWYNEQFF,TGTGCCAGCAGCGTAGATTCCAGCGGGAGGGCCTGGTACAATGAGCAGTTCTTC
TRBJ2-3,.,few,TRBV29-1,CSVGRSTDTQYF,TGCAGCGTTGGAAGGAGTACAGATACGCAGTATTTT
TRBJ2-7,TRBD2,.,TRBV19,CASSTALAGALHEQYF,TGTGCCAGTAGTACCGCACTAGCGGGAGCGCTCCACGAGCAGTACTTC
TRBJ1-4,.,.,TRBV5-4,CASSSGTYNEKLFF,TGTGCCAGCAGCTCTGGGACATATAATGAAAAACTGTTTTTT
TRBJ1-5,.,.,TRBV7-9,CASSLDSRNQPQHF,TGTGCCAGCAGCCTGGACAGTCGCAATCAGCCCCAGCATTTT
TRBJ1-2,.,.,TRBV4-2,CASSQVGERQALIYGYTF,TGTGCCAGCAGCCAAGTGGGCGAGAGGCAGGCCCTAATCTATGGCTACACCTTC
TRBJ2-1,.,.,TRBV7-6,CASSLNVGESSYNEQFF,TGTGCCAGCAGCTTAAATGTGGGCGAGAGCTCCTACAATGAGCAGTTCTTC
TRBJ2-7,.,.,TRBV15,CATSSRGTAGQYF,TGTGCCACCAGCAGTCGGGGCACAGCGGGGCAGTACTTC
TRBJ2-5,.,.,TRBV5-1,CASSLVASSQETQYF,TGCGCCAGCAGCTTGGTGGCTAGCAGTCAAGAGACCCAGTACTTC
TRBJ2-1,TRBD2,few,TRBV11-3,CASSLRSGAGLADNEQFF,TGTGCCAGCAGTCTTAGATCAGGGGCTGGACTAGCGGACAATGAGCAGTTCTTC
TRBJ2-7,.,.,TRBV11-2,CASSPWAGLTYEQYF,TGTGCCAGCAGCCCTTGGGCGGGGCTAACCTACGAGCAGTACTTC
TRBJ1-2,TRBD1,.,TRBV5-4,CASSSTGTSTGYTF,TGTGCCAGCAGCTCGACAGGGACTTCTACTGGCTACACCTTC
TRBJ1-1,.,.,TRBV7-2,CASSFQGLNTEAFF,TGTGCCAGCAGCTTTCAGGGCCTTAACACTGAAGCTTTCTTT